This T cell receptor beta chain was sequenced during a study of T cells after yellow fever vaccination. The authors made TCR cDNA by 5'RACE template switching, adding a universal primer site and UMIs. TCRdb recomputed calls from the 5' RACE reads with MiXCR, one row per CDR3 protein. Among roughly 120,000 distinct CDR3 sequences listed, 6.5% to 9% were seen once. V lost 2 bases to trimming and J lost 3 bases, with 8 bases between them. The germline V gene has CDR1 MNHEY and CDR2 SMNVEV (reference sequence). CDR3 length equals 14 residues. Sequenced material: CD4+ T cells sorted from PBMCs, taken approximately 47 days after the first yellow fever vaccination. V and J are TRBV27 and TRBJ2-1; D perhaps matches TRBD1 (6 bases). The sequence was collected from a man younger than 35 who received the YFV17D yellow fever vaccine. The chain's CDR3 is CASSLTGHYNEQFF. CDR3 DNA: TGTGCCAGCAGTTTAACAGGGCACTACAATGAGCAGTTCTTC.